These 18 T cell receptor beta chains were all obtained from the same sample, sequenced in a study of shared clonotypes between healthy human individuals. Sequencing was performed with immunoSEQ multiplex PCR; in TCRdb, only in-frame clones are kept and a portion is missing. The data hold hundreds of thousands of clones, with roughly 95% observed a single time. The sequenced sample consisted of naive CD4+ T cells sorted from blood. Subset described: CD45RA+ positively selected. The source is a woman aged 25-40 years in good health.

The CDR3 here is CASSYSPGQGRNEQFF. For the CDR3, the DNA is TGTGCCAGCAGTTATTCACCGGGACAGGGTAGAAATGAGCAGTTCTTC. The chain combines TRBV6-5 with TRBJ2-1; 9 positions match TRBD1. Germline loops: CDR1 MNHEY, CDR2 SVGAGI. The V and J ends lost 3 bases and 7 bases, in that order; junction bases with no gene match: 10. The length of the CDR3 is 16 residues.

The DNA of the CDR3 is TGTGCCAGCAGCCAAGTAGGACTAGCGGGAGCCCCCTACGAGCAGTACTTC. Protein product: CASSQVGLAGAPYEQYF. V and J are TRBV14 and TRBJ2-7; 13 nucleotides match TRBD2. Germline V gives CDR1 SGHDN, CDR2 FVKESK. V shed 1 base and J 2 bases; nucleotides not matched to a gene: 5. The CDR3 consists of 17 residues.

DNA for the CDR3: TGTGCCAGCAGTGAAGTCACTCCGAACACTGAAGCTTTCTTT. Translation gives CASSEVTPNTEAFF. The chain has TRBV25-1 and TRBJ1-1; D gene ambiguous. The CDR3 is 14 amino acids. Trimming removed 2 bases from V and 1 base from J, with 8 bases in between. Germline lookup yields CDR1 MGHDK and CDR2 SYGVNS.

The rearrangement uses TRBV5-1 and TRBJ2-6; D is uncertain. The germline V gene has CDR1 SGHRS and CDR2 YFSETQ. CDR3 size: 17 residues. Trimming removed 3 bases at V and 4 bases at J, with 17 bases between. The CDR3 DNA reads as TGCGCCAGCAGCTCGACCGGTGGGTGGTCGGGGGCCAACGTCCTGACTTTC. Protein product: CASSSTGGWSGANVLTF.

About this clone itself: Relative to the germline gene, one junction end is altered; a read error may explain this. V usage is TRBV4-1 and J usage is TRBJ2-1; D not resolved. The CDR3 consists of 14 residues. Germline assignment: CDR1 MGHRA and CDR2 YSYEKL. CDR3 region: CASSSLGLSNGQFF. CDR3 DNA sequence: TGCGCCAGCAGCTCCTTAGGCTTAAGCAATGGGCAGTTCTTC.

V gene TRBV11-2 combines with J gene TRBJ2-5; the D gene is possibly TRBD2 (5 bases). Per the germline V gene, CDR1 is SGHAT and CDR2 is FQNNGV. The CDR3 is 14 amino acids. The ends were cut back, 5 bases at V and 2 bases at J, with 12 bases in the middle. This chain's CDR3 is CASSLTRQQETQYF. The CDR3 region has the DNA TGTGCCAGCAGCCTAACTAGGCAGCAAGAGACCCAGTACTTC. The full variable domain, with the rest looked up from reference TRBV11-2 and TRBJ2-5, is EAGVAQSPRYKIIEKRQSVAFWCNPISGHATLYWYQQILGQGPKLLIQFQNNGVVDDSQLPKDRFSAERLKGVDSTLKIQPAKLEDSAVYLCASSLTRQQETQYFGPGTRLLVL.

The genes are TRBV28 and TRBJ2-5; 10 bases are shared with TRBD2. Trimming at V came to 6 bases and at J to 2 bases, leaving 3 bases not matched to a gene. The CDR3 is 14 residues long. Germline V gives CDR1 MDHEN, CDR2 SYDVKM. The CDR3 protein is CASRQAGGQETQYF. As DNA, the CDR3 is TGTGCCAGCAGACAAGCGGGAGGGCAAGAGACCCAGTACTTC.

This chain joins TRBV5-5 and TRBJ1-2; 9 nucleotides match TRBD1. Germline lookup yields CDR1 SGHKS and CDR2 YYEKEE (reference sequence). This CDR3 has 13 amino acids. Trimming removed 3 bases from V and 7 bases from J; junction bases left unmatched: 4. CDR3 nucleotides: TGTGCCAGCAGCTGGGACAGGGTTGGTGGCTACACCTTC. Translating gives CASSWDRVGGYTF.

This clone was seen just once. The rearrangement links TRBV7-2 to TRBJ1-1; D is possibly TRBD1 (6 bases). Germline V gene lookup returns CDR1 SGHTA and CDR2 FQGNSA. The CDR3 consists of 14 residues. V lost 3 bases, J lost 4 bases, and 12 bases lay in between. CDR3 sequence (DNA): TGTGCCAGCAGCTTGCAGGGGATGAGCACTGAAGCTTTCTTT. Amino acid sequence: CASSLQGMSTEAFF.

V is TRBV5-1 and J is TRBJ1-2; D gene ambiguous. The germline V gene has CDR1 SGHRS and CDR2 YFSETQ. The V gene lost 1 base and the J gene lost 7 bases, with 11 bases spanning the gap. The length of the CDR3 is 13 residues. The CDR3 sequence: CASSLTGFGGYTF. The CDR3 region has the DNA TGCGCCAGCAGCTTGACGGGGTTTGGTGGCTACACCTTC.

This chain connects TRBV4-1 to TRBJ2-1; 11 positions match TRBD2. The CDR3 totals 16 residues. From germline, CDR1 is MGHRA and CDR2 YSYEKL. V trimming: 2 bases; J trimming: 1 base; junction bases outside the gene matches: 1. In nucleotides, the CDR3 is TGCGCCAGCAGCCAAACTAGCGGGGGATCCTACAATGAGCAGTTCTTC. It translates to CASSQTSGGSYNEQFF.

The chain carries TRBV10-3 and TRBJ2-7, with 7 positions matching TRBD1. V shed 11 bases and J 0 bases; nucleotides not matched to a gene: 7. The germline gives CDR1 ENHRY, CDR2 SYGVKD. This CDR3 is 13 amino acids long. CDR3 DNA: TGTGCCCTCAAAGGGACAGACTCCTACGAGCAGTACTTC. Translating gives CALKGTDSYEQYF.

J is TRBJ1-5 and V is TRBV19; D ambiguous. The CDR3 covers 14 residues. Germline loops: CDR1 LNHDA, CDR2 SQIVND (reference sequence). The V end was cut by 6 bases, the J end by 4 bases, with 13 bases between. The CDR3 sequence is CASSVHGDNQPQHF. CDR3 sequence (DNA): TGTGCCAGTAGCGTCCACGGGGATAATCAGCCCCAGCATTTT. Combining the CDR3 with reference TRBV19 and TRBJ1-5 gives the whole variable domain DGGITQSPKYLFRKEGQNVTLSCEQNLNHDAMYWYRQDPGQGLRLIYYSQIVNDFQKGDIAEGYSVSREKKESFPLTVTSAQKNPTAFYLCASSVHGDNQPQHFGDGTRLSIL.

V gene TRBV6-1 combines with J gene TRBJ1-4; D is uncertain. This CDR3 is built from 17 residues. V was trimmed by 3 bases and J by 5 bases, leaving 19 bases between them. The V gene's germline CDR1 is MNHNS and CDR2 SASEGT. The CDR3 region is CASSDPWAARTNEKLFF. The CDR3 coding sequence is TGTGCCAGCAGTGACCCTTGGGCAGCCCGAACGAATGAAAAACTGTTTTTT.

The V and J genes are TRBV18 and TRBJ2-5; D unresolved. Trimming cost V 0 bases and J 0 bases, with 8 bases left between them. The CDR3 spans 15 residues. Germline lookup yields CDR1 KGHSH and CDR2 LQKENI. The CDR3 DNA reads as TGTGCCAGCTCACCACCGCTGAGGAACCAAGAGACCCAGTACTTC. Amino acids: CASSPPLRNQETQYF.

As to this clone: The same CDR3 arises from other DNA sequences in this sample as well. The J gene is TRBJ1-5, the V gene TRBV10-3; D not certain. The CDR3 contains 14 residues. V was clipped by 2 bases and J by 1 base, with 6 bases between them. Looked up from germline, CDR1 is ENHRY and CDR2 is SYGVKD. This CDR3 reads CAISEDSSNQPQHF. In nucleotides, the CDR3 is TGTGCCATCAGTGAGGACTCCAGCAATCAGCCCCAGCATTTT.

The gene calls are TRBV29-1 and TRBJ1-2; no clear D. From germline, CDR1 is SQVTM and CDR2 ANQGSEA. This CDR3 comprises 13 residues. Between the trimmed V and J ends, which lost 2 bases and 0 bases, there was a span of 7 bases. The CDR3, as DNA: TGCAGCGTTGAAACCCCAGCTAACTATGGCTACACCTTC. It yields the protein CSVETPANYGYTF.

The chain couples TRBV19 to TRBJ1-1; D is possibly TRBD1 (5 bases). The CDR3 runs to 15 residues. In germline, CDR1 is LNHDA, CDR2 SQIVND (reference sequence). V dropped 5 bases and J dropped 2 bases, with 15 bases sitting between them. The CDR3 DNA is TGTGCCAGTAGTTTACTAGGGACCGATAACACTGAAGCTTTCTTT. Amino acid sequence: CASSLLGTDNTEAFF.